The TCR beta chain described here comes from a study of T-cell memory formation after mild COVID-19. Broader study findings: The appearance of some responding clones in pre-infection memory suggested that cross-reactive memory joined.

As for this clonotype: Its matching antigen is unknown.

The CDR3 has 13 residues. V was shortened by 5 bases and J by 6 bases, with 11 bases between the two germline ends. CDR1 and CDR2 from the germline V gene are SGHTA and FQGNSA. Each CDR3 protein gets one entry after TCRdb re-called the 5' RACE reads with MiXCR. The sample lists around 470,000 distinct CDR3 sequences; 20% were seen once. Sequencing was done on a sample of PBMCs or a T cell subset sorted from them (not recorded which). The rearrangement links TRBV7-2 to TRBJ2-1; no clear D. This clonotype was sampled from an adult woman who had mild COVID-19 (a few samples of this study predate the infection). Cell type and time point are not known. Here the CDR3 reads CASSRARLNEQFF. The CDR3 DNA sequence: TGTGCCAGCAGCCGTGCGCGGCTCAATGAGCAGTTCTTC.